The count of the clone carrying this T cell receptor (beta chain) is one. Looked up from germline, CDR1 is SEHNR and CDR2 is FQNEAQ (reference sequence). CDR3 length: 14 amino acids. V lost 8 bases, J lost 4 bases, and 4 bases stayed unmatched. In the authors' workflow: Cell counts per sample came from amplifying reference gene primers. Only in-frame clones appear in the TCRdb table, and some are missing; sequencing was by immunoSEQ multiplex PCR. That table furnishes V, J and clone size, whereas the DNA furnished D and trimming. The sample yields over 200,000 clones, around 90% seen once. This sample stems from a study of blood T cell repertoires in COVID-19. Overall study: T cells, B-cell-depleted T cells, or PBMCs supplied cDNA or gDNA.

The clonotype originates from a woman aged 25 to 39 with acute or convalescent COVID-19. The specimen was peripheral blood. The J gene is TRBJ2-3, the V gene TRBV7-9, with 12 nucleotides matching TRBD2. The CDR3 nucleotides are TGTGCCAGCGGGCTAGCGGGAGGGTCAGATACGCAGTATTTT. Translated, it gives CASGLAGGSDTQYF.